This TCR beta chain is drawn from a study of OX40 agonist ivuxolimab in advanced cancers. Study outcomes and limitations: Among T cells, CD8+ cells averaged more expanded clones than CD4+ cells.

As to this clone: Its antigen is not known.

The V gene's germline CDR1 is LNHDA and CDR2 SQIVND (reference sequence). CDR3 length: 13 amino acids. The ends were cut back, 6 bases at V and 4 bases at J, with 10 bases in the middle. TCRdb keeps only in-frame clones here, not all; method: immunoSEQ multiplex PCR. The sample has roughly 120,000 clones, roughly nine tenths seen once; the top ten hold around 0.26%. The receptor's source is an adult with an advanced solid tumor such as melanoma, head and neck, liver or kidney cancer. The sequencing here drew on CD4+ or CD8+ T cells sorted from blood, taken in a trial of the OX40 agonist ivuxolimab. The chain recombines TRBV19 with TRBJ1-5; no reliable D call. The CDR3 nucleotides are TGTGCCAGTAGAGGTTGGGGAAATCAGCCCCAGCATTTT. It is translated as CASRGWGNQPQHF. Supplemented by reference TRBV19 and TRBJ1-5, the full variable domain reads DGGITQSPKYLFRKEGQNVTLSCEQNLNHDAMYWYRQDPGQGLRLIYYSQIVNDFQKGDIAEGYSVSREKKESFPLTVTSAQKNPTAFYLCASRGWGNQPQHFGDGTRLSIL.